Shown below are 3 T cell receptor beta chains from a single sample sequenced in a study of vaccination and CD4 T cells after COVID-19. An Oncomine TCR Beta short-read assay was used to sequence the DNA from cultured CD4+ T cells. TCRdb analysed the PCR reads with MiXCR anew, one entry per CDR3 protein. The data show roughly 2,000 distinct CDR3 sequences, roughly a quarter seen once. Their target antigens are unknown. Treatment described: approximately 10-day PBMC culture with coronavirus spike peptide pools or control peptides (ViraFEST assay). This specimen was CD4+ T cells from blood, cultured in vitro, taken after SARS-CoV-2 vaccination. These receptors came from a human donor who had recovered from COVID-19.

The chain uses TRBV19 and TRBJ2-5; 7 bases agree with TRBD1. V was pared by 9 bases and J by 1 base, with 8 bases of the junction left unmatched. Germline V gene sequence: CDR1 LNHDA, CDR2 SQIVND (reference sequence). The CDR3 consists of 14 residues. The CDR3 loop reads CARTNRDSQETQYF. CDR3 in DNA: TGTGCCAGAACCAACAGGGACAGCCAAGAGACCCAGTACTTC.

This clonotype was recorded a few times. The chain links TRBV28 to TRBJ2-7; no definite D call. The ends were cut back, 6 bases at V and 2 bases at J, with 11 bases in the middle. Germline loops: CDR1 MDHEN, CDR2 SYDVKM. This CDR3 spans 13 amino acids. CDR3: CASRSTFTYEQYF. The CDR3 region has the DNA TGTGCCAGCAGATCGACATTTACCTACGAGCAGTACTTC.

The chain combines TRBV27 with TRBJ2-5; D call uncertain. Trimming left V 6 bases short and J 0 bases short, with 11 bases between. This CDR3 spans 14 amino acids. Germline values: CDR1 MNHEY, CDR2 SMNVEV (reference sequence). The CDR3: CASREYLDQETQYF. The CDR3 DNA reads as TGTGCCAGCAGGGAATATCTCGACCAAGAGACCCAGTACTTC.